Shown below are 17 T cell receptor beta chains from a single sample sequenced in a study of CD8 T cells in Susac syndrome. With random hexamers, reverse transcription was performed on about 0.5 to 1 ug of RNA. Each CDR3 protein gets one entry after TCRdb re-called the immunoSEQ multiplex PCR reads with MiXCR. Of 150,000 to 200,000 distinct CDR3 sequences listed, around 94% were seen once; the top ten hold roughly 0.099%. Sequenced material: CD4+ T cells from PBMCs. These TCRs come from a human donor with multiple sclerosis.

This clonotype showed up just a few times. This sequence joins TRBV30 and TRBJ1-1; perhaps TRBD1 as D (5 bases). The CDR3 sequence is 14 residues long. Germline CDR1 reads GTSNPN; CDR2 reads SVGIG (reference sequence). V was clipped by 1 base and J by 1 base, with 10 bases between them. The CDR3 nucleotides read TGTGCCTGGAGTGCCCGGGGGGGGAACACTGAAGCTTTCTTT. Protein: CAWSARGGNTEAFF.

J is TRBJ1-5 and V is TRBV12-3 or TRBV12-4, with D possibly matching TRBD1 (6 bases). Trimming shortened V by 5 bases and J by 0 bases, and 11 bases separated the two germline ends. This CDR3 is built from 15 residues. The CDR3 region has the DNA TGTGCCAGCAGTCCGCGGACAGTTAGCAATCAGCCCCAGCATTTT. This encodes CASSPRTVSNQPQHF.

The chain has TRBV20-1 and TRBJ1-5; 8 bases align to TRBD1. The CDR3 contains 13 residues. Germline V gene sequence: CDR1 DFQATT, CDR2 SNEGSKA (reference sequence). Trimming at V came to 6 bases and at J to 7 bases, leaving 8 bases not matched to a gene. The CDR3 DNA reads TGCAGTGCGCCCTCAGGGGGCGGGCAGCCCCAGCATTTT. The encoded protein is CSAPSGGGQPQHF.

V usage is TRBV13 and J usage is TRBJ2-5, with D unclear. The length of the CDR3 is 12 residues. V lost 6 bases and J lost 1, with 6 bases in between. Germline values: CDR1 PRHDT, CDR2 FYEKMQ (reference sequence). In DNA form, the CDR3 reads TGTGCCAGCAGTTCCCGCCAAGAGACCCAGTACTTC. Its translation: CASSSRQETQYF.

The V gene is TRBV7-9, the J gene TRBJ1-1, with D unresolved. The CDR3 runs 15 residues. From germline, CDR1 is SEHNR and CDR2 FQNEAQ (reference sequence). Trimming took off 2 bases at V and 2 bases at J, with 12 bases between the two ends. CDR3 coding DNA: TGTGCCAGCAGCTTACGAACACTCGGAAACACTGAAGCTTTCTTT. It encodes CASSLRTLGNTEAFF.

CDR3: CASSSGVTEAFF. The CDR3 coding sequence is TGTGCCAGCAGCTCAGGGGTAACTGAAGCTTTCTTT. V usage is TRBV7-9 and J usage is TRBJ1-1, with D possibly TRBD1 on 6 matching bases. The CDR3 is made up of 12 amino acids. The V end lost 4 bases, the J end lost 5 bases, and 8 bases lay between the germline ends. Germline V lookup: CDR1 SEHNR, CDR2 FQNEAQ (reference sequence).

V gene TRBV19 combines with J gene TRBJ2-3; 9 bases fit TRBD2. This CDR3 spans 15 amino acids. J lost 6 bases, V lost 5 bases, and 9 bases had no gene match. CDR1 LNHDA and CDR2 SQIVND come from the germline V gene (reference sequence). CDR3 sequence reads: CASSRTSVRGDTQYF. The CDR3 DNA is TGTGCCAGTAGTCGGACTAGCGTGAGGGGTGATACGCAGTATTTT.

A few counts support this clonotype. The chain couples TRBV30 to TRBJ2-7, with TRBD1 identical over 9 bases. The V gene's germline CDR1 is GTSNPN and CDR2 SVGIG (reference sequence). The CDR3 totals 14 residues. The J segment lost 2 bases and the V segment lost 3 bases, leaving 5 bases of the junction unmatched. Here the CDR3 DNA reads TGTGCCTGGAGGAGGGGGACAGGGACCTACGAGCAGTACTTC. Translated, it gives CAWRRGTGTYEQYF.

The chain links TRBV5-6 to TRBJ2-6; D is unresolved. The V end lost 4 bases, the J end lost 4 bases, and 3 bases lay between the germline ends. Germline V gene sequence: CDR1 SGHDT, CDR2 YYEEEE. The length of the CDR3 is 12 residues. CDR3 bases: TGTGCCAGCAGCCGCGGGGCCAACGTCCTGACTTTC. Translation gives CASSRGANVLTF.

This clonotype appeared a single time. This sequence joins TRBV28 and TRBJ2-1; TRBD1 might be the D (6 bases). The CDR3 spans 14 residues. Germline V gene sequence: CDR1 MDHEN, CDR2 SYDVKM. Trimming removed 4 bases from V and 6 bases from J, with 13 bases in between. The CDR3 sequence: CASSSGEKSNEQFF. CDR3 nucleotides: TGTGCCAGCAGTTCAGGGGAGAAATCCAATGAGCAGTTCTTC.

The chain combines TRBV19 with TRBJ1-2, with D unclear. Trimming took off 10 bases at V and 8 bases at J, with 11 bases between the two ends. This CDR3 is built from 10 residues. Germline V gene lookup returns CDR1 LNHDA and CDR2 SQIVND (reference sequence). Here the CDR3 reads CAKGSPGYTF. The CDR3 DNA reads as TGTGCCAAAGGGTCGCCGGGCTACACCTTC.

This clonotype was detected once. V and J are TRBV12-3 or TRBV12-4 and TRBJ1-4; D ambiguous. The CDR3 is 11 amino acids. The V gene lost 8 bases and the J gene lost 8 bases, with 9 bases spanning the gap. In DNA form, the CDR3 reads TGTGCCAGCGCGGTCGTCGAAAAACTGTTTTTT. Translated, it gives CASAVVEKLFF.

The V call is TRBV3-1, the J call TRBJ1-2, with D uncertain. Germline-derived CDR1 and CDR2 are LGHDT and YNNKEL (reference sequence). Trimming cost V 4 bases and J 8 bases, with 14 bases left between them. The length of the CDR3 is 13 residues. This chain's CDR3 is CASSRGWTEGYTF. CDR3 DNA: TGTGCCAGCAGCCGCGGTTGGACGGAAGGCTACACCTTC. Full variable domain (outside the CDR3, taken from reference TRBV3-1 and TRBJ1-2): DTAVSQTPKYLVTQMGNDKSIKCEQNLGHDTMYWYKQDSKKFLKIMFSYNNKELIINETVPNRFSPKSPDKAHLNLHINSLELGDSAVYFCASSRGWTEGYTFGSGTRLTVV.

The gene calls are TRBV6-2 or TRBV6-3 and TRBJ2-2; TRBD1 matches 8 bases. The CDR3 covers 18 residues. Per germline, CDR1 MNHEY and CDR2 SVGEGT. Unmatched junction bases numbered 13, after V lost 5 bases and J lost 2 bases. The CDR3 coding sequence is TGTGCCAGCAGTCAATACCCCGCAGGGGGCCCTAACACCGGGGAGCTGTTTTTT. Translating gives CASSQYPAGGPNTGELFF.

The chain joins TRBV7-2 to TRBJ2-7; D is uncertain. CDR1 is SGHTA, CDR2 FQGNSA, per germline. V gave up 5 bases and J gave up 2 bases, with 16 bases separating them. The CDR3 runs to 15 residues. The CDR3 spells CASSPARSAAYEQYF. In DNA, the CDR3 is TGTGCCAGCAGCCCCGCCCGGTCTGCTGCCTACGAGCAGTACTTC.

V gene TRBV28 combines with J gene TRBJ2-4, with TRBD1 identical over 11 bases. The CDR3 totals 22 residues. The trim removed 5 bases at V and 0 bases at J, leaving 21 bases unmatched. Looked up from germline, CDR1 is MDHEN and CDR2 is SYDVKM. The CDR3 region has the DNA TGTGCCAGCAGTCCCCTCCGGTCGAGGACAGGGGGCGAATTTCTAGCCAAAAACATTCAGTACTTC. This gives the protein CASSPLRSRTGGEFLAKNIQYF. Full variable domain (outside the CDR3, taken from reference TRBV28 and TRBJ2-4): DVKVTQSSRYLVKRTGEKVFLECVQDMDHENMFWYRQDPGLGLRLIYFSYDVKMKEKGDIPEGYSVSREKKERFSLILESASTNQTSMYLCASSPLRSRTGGEFLAKNIQYFGAGTRLSVL.

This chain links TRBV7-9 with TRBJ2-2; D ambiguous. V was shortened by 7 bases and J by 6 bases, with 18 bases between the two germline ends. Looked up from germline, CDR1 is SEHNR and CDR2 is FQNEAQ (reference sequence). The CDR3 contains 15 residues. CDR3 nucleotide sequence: TGTGCCAGCACCTCACTTAGGGCCGGGTCCGGGGAGCTGTTTTTT. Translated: CASTSLRAGSGELFF.